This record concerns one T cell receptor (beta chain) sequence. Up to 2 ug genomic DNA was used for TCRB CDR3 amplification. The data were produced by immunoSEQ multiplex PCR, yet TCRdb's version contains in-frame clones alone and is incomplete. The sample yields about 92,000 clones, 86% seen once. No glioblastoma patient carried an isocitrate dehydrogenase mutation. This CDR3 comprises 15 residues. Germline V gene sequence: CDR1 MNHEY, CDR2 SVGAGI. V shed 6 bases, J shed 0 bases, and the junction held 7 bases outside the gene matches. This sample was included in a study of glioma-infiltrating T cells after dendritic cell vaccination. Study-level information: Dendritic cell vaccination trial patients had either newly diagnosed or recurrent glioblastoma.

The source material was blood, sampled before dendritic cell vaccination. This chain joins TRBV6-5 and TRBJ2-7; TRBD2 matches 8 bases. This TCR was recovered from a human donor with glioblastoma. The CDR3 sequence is CASRISGASSYEQYF. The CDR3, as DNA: TGTGCCAGCAGGATTAGCGGGGCTAGCTCCTACGAGCAGTACTTC.